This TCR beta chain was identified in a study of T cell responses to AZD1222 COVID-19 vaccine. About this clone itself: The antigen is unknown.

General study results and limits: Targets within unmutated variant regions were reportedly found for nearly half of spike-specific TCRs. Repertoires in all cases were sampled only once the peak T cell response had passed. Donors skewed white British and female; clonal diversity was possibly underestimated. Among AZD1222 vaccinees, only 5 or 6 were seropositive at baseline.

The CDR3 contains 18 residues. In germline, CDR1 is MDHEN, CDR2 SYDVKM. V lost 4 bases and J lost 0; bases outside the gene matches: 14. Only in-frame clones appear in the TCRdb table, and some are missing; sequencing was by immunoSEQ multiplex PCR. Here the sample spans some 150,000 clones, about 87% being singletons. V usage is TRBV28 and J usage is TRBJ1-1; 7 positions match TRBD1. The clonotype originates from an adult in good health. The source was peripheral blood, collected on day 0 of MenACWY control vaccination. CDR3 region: CASSSLQGSILMNTEAFF. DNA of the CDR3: TGTGCCAGCAGTTCCCTACAGGGGTCCATCCTTATGAACACTGAAGCTTTCTTT.